This entry lists 15 T cell receptor beta chains sequenced from one sample in a study of blood T cell repertoires in COVID-19. Using immunoSEQ multiplex PCR, the repertoire was profiled, and TCRdb retains in-frame clones only, with some absent. The profile shows tens of thousands of clones, almost 85% of them singletons. Sequenced material: peripheral blood. The receptors originated from a man in his forties with acute or convalescent COVID-19.

The V and J genes are TRBV30 and TRBJ1-2, with 11 positions matching TRBD1. With 5 bases clipped from V and 4 bases from J, the junction kept 0 bases outside the gene matches. There are 12 residues in the CDR3. Germline CDR1 is GTSNPN and CDR2 is SVGIG (reference sequence). CDR3 nucleotides: TGTGCCTGGGGGACAGGGGGCTATGGCTACACCTTC. This codes for CAWGTGGYGYTF.

This chain connects TRBV19 to TRBJ1-2; 11 nucleotides agree with TRBD1. CDR3 size: 16 residues. V was pared by 6 bases and J by 6 bases, with 12 bases of the junction left unmatched. CDR1 is LNHDA, CDR2 SQIVND, per germline (reference sequence). The DNA for the CDR3 is TGTGCCAGTAGCTCATCCGGGACAGGGGGTATGCATGGCTACACCTTC. Its protein product is CASSSSGTGGMHGYTF.

The CDR3 bases are TGTGCCAGCAGCCAACGTCGCAGTATGAACACTGAAGCTTTCTTT. It codes for CASSQRRSMNTEAFF. The chain links TRBV14 to TRBJ1-1; D ambiguous. The V end was cut by 2 bases, the J end by 0 bases, with 10 bases between. This CDR3 region has 15 residues. Per germline, CDR1 SGHDN and CDR2 FVKESK. The full variable domain, rest sourced from reference TRBV14 and TRBJ1-1, is EAGVTQFPSHSVIEKGQTVTLRCDPISGHDNLYWYRRVMGKEIKFLLHFVKESKQDESGMPNNRFLAERTGGTYSTLKVQPAELEDSGVYFCASSQRRSMNTEAFFGQGTRLTVV.

This clone was observed a single time. The rearrangement uses TRBV18 and TRBJ1-4; weak D call: TRBD1 (5 bases). The CDR3 is made up of 14 amino acids. V was clipped by 4 bases and J by 8 bases, with 14 bases between them. The V gene's germline CDR1 is KGHSH and CDR2 LQKENI. In DNA, the CDR3 is TGTGCCAGCTCACTACAGGCGATCAACGAAAAACTGTTTTTT. Its translation is CASSLQAINEKLFF.

This rearrangement joins TRBV19 to TRBJ1-1; D gene uncertain. This CDR3 spans 13 amino acids. Trimming took off 7 bases at V and 1 base at J, with 10 bases between the two ends. Germline assignment: CDR1 LNHDA and CDR2 SQIVND (reference sequence). CDR3 sequence reads: CASTTPPNTEAFF. CDR3 coding DNA: TGTGCCAGTACTACCCCGCCGAACACTGAAGCTTTCTTT.

The chain couples TRBV30 to TRBJ2-5; D possibly corresponds to TRBD1 (5 bases). The V gene's germline CDR1 is GTSNPN and CDR2 SVGIG (reference sequence). Trimming pared 0 bases from V and 5 bases from J, leaving 13 bases between. CDR3 length: 14 residues. The DNA of the CDR3 is TGTGCCTGGAGTGTACGCGGACACTCCGAGACCCAGTACTTC. It encodes CAWSVRGHSETQYF. The entire variable domain, with the rest obtained from reference TRBV30 and TRBJ2-5, is as follows: SQTIHQWPATLVQPVGSPLSLECTVEGTSNPNLYWYRQAAGRGLQLLFYSVGIGQISSEVPQNLSASRPQDRQFILSSKKLLLSDSGFYLCAWSVRGHSETQYFGPGTRLLVL.

V gene TRBV3-1 (or the pseudogene TRBV3-2) combines with J gene TRBJ2-3, with D perhaps matching TRBD1 (5 bases). V was shortened by 0 bases and J by 0 bases, with 13 bases between the two germline ends. In germline, CDR1 is LGHDT, CDR2 YNNKEL (reference sequence). The CDR3 sequence is 17 residues long. The CDR3 sequence is CASSQEPTVRSTDTQYF. The CDR3 coding sequence is TGTGCCAGCAGCCAAGAACCGACAGTCAGGAGCACAGATACGCAGTATTTT.

J is TRBJ1-2 and V is TRBV18; 7 bases line up with TRBD1. V lost 5 bases and J lost 3; bases outside the gene matches: 6. This CDR3 has 14 residues. CDR1 is KGHSH and CDR2 is LQKENI in the germline V gene. CDR3: CASSSRQGDYGYTF. Written as DNA, the CDR3 is TGTGCCAGCTCATCAAGACAGGGTGACTATGGCTACACCTTC.

The CDR3 DNA reads as TGTGCCAGCAGTCAACAGGGGGCGCGACTTGAATATGGCTACACCTTC. Encoded protein: CASSQQGARLEYGYTF. The chain uses TRBV27 and TRBJ1-2; 9 bases match TRBD1. The V and J ends lost 5 bases and 5 bases, in that order; junction bases with no gene match: 12. CDR3 size: 16 residues. Germline loops: CDR1 MNHEY, CDR2 SMNVEV (reference sequence).

This rearrangement joins TRBV6-5 to TRBJ1-1; a weak D match, TRBD1 (5 bases). This CDR3 spans 13 amino acids. Trimming removed 2 bases from V and 4 bases from J, with 8 bases in between. CDR1 MNHEY and CDR2 SVGAGI come from the germline V gene. The CDR3 DNA follows: TGTGCCAGCAGTTACCAGGGAGGCACTGAAGCTTTCTTT. Encoded protein: CASSYQGGTEAFF.

The CDR3 DNA reads as TGCGCCAGCAGCCAGGGTTGGGGGGGGCTCTTAGGTGGCTACACCTTC. Encoded protein: CASSQGWGGLLGGYTF. The rearrangement joins TRBV4-3 to TRBJ1-2; possible D gene TRBD1, 6 bases. The CDR3 extends over 16 amino acids. V lost 3 bases and J lost 7, with 21 bases in between. Germline V gene data show CDR1 as LGHNA and CDR2 as YSLEER.

Of note for this clone: Mismatch with germline at one junction end may stem from a read error. The chain carries TRBV6-2 or TRBV6-3 and TRBJ1-5, with no clear D. The CDR3 loop spans 13 amino acids. Per the germline V gene, CDR1 is MNHEY and CDR2 is SVGEGT. The CDR3 region has the DNA TGTGCCATCAGTGACGGGGGCAATCAGCCCCAGCATTTT. Translation: CAISDGGNQPQHF.

CDR3 bases: TGTGCCAGCAGCTTAGCGCCGAGCCTTGGAGCCGAAAAACTGTTTTTT. Residues: CASSLAPSLGAEKLFF. The chain employs TRBV7-2 and TRBJ1-4; D call uncertain. CDR1 is SGHTA, CDR2 FQGNSA, per germline. Between the trimmed V and J ends, which lost 0 bases and 8 bases, there was a span of 16 bases. This CDR3 has 16 residues. Full variable domain (remainder filled in from reference TRBV7-2 and TRBJ1-4): GAGVSQSPSNKVTEKGKDVELRCDPISGHTALYWYRQSLGQGLEFLIYFQGNSAPDKSGLPSDRFSAERTGGSVSTLTIQRTQQEDSAVYLCASSLAPSLGAEKLFFGSGTQLSVL.

The CDR3 nucleotides are TGTGCCAGCAGATTTGGGACAGGCCCTAAAGGCTACACCTTC. This codes for CASRFGTGPKGYTF. The chain is built from TRBV6-5 and TRBJ1-2; TRBD1 matches 8 bases. The CDR3 extends over 14 amino acids. CDR1 is MNHEY and CDR2 is SVGAGI in the germline V gene. V trimming: 6 bases; J trimming: 8 bases; junction bases outside the gene matches: 11.

The genes are TRBV2 and TRBJ1-5; 8 bases match TRBD1. Germline CDR1 is SNHLY and CDR2 is FYNNEI. The CDR3 sequence is 15 residues long. V shed 3 bases, J shed 7 bases, and the junction held 8 bases outside the gene matches. The CDR3 loop is CASSDAGGVGQPQHF. CDR3 nucleotides: TGTGCCAGCAGTGATGCAGGGGGCGTCGGGCAGCCCCAGCATTTT.